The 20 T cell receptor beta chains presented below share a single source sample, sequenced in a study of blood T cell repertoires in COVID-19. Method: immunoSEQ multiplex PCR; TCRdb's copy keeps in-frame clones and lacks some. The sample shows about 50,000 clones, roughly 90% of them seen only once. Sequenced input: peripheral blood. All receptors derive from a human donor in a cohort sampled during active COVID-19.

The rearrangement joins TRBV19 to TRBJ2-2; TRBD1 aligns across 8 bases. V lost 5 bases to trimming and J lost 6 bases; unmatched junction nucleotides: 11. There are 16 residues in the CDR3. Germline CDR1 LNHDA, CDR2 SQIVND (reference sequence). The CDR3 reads CASSSRTGMDSGELFF. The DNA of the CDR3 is TGTGCCAGTAGTTCACGGACAGGGATGGATTCCGGGGAGCTGTTTTTT.

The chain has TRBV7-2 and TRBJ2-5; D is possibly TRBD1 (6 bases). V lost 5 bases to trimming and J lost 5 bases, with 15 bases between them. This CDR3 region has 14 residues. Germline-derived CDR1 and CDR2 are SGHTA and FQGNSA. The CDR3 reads CASSLQGLGETQYF. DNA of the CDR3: TGTGCCAGCAGCCTACAGGGTCTGGGGGAGACCCAGTACTTC.

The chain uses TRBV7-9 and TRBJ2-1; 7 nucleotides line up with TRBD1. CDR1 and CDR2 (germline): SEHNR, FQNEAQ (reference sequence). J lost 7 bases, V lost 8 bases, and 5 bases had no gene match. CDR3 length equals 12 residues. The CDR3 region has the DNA TGTGCCAGCCCTTCACAGGGGAATGAGCAGTTCTTC. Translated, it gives CASPSQGNEQFF.

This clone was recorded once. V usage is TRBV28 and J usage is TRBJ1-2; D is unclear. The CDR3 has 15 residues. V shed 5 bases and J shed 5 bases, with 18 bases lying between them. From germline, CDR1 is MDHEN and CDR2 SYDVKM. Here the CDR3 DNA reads TGTGCCAGCAGTCCCCGGTCCACGCGGACTTATGGCTACACCTTC. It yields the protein CASSPRSTRTYGYTF.

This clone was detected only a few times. The CDR3 sequence: CASRPSQGFTLHF. The DNA of the CDR3 is TGTGCCAGCAGGCCCTCTCAGGGCTTCACCCTCCACTTT. The chain is built from TRBV27 and TRBJ1-6, with D possibly being TRBD1 (5 bases). The CDR3 is 13 amino acids. Germline V CDR1 and CDR2: MNHEY, SMNVEV (reference sequence). V was shortened by 6 bases and J by 14 bases, with 17 bases between the two germline ends.

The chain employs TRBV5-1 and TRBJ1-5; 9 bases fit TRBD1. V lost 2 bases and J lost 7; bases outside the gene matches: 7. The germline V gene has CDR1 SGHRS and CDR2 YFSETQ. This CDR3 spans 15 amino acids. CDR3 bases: TGCGCCAGCAGCTTAACCGGGACAGGGAACCAGCCCCAGCATTTT. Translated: CASSLTGTGNQPQHF.

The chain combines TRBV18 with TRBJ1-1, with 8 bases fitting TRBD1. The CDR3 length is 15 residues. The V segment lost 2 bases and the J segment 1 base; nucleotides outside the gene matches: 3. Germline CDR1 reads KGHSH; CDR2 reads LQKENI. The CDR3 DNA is TGTGCCAGCTCACCAAACAGGGGGTGGAACACTGAAGCTTTCTTT. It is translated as CASSPNRGWNTEAFF.

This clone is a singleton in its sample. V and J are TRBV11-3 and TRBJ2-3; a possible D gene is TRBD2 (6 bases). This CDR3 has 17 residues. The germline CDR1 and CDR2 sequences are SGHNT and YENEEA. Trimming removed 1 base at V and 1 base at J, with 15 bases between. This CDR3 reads CASSLGRGLPGTDTQYF. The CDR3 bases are TGTGCCAGCAGCTTAGGGCGGGGATTGCCGGGCACAGATACGCAGTATTTT.

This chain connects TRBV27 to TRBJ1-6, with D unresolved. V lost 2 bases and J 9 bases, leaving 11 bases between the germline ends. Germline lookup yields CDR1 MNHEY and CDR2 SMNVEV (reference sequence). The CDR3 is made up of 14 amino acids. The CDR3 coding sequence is TGTGCCAGCAGTTTAACCCAAGCTGGTTCACCCCTCCACTTT. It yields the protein CASSLTQAGSPLHF.

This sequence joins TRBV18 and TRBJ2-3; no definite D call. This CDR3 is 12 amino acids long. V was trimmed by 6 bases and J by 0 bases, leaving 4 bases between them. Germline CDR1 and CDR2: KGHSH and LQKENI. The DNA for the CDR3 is TGTGCCAGCTCTCTTAGCACAGATACGCAGTATTTT. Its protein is CASSLSTDTQYF.

Here the CDR3 reads CASSTGTGGSQDTQYF. CDR3 DNA sequence: TGTGCCAGCAGCACAGGGACAGGGGGCTCACAAGATACGCAGTATTTT. This chain joins TRBV11-3 and TRBJ2-3; 12 positions match TRBD1. The CDR3 has 16 residues. Losses at the gene ends were 5 bases for V and 5 bases for J; bases not matched to a gene: 8. The germline V gene encodes CDR1 SGHNT and CDR2 YENEEA.

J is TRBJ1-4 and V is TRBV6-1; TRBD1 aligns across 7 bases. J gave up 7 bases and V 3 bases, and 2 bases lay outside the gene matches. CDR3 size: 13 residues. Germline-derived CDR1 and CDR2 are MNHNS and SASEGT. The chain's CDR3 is CASSEGQFEKLFF. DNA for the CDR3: TGTGCCAGCAGTGAGGGACAGTTTGAAAAACTGTTTTTT.

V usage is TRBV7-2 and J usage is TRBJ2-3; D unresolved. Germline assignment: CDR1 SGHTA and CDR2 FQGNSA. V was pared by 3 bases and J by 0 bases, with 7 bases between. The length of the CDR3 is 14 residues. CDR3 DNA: TGTGCCAGCAGCTTGGCTTCTAGCACAGATACGCAGTATTTT. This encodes CASSLASSTDTQYF.

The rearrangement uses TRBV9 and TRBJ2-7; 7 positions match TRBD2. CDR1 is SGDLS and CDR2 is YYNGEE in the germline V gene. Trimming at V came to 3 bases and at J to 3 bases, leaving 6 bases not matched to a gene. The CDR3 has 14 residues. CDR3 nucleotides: TGTGCCAGCAGCGGGGCGGGGAGGGACTACGAGCAGTACTTC. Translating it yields CASSGAGRDYEQYF.

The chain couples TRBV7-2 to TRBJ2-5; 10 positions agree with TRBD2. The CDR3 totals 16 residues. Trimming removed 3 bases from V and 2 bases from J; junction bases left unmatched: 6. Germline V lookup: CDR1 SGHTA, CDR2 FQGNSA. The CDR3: CASSFGLAGAQETQYF. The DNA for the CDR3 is TGTGCCAGCAGCTTCGGGCTAGCGGGGGCGCAAGAGACCCAGTACTTC.

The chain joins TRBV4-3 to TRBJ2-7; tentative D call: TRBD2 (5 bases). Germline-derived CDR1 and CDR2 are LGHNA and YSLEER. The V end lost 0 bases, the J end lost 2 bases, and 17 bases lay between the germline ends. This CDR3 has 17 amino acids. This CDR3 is CASSQESVEEGTYEQYF. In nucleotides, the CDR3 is TGCGCCAGCAGCCAAGAGTCCGTGGAAGAGGGAACCTACGAGCAGTACTTC.

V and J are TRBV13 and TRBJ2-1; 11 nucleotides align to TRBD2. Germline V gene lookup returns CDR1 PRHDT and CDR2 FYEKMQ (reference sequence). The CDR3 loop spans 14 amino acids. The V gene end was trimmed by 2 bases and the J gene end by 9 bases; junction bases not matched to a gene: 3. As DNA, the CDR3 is TGTGCCAGCAGCTTAACTAGCGGGGGATTTGAGCAGTTCTTC. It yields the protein CASSLTSGGFEQFF.

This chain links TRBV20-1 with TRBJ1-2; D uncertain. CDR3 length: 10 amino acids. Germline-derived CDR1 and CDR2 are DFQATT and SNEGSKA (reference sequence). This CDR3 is CGLSNYGYTF. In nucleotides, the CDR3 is TGCGGCTTATCTAACTATGGCTACACCTTC.

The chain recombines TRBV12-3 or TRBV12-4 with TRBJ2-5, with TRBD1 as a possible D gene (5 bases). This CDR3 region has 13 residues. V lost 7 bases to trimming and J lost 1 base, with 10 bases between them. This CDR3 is CASTSQGQETQYF. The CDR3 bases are TGTGCCAGCACGTCCCAGGGCCAAGAGACCCAGTACTTC.

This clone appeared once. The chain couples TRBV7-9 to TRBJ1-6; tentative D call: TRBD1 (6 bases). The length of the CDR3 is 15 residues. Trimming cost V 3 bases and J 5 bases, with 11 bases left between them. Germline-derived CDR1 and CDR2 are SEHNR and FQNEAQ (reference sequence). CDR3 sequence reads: CASSLGGRNNSPLHF. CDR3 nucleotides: TGTGCCAGCAGCTTGGGGGGGCGAAATAATTCACCCCTCCACTTT.